The sequence of this T cell receptor (beta chain) was determined in a study of cytomegalovirus exposure and HLA in healthy donors. Study-level background: Earlier sequencing of 150 million to 200 million T cells yielded 100 million to 120 million unique TCR beta sequences.

Study-wide points: Later on, an analysis tied around 17,000 TCR beta sequences to HLA alleles at 0.05 false discovery rate. The study listed approximately 160 cytomegalovirus-associated TCR beta chains.

About this clone: Its antigen is unknown.

The germline V gene encodes CDR1 SGHTA and CDR2 FQGTGA. The CDR3 spans 15 residues. V was cut by 3 bases and J by 2 bases, with 12 bases left in between. The PCR contained 60 Vbeta and 13 Jbeta primers. Assay: immunoSEQ multiplex PCR; the TCRdb copy retains only in-frame clones and omits some. The repertoire consists of fewer than 110,000 clones, with 70% to 80% occurring once and the leading ten covering 2% to 3%. Sequences were obtained from PBMCs. This clonotype was sampled from a man in his late teens or twenties in good health and CMV-seronegative. The rearrangement links TRBV7-3 to TRBJ2-3; possible D gene TRBD1, 5 bases. In DNA form, the CDR3 reads TGTGCCAGCAGCTTTACAGGATTGGCCACAGATACGCAGTATTTT. Protein product: CASSFTGLATDTQYF.